This T cell receptor beta chain was sequenced during a study of blood T cell repertoires in COVID-19. Study-wide background: COVID-19 samples collected from the United States, Italy and Spain covered acute and convalescent phases.

Generated by immunoSEQ multiplex PCR, the TCRdb table keeps only in-frame clones and is missing some. Of about 160,000 clones in the sample, about 85% are singletons; the top ten hold around 3.2%. V dropped 6 bases and J dropped 4 bases, with 15 bases sitting between them. Germline loops: CDR1 SGHAT, CDR2 FQNNGV. The CDR3 sequence is 14 residues long. The receptor's source is a human donor with acute or convalescent COVID-19. The donor label of this sample is uncertain. The sequencing sample was made of peripheral blood. This chain connects TRBV11-2 to TRBJ1-2; a possible D gene is TRBD1 (5 bases). CDR3 region: CASSSQGGSYGYTF. As DNA, the CDR3 is TGTGCCAGCAGTTCCCAGGGAGGGAGCTATGGCTACACCTTC.